The clone carrying this T cell receptor (beta chain) was counted many times. No antigen is known for it. The data stem from a study of T cells after posttransplantation cyclophosphamide. Study results and caveats: Recipient CMV seropositivity and CMV reactivation strongly tracked TRB clonality.

Measured with immunoSEQ multiplex PCR; TCRdb has only the in-frame clones, and not every one. The table records 16,000 or so clones without singletons, the ten largest covering 0.45% to 0.65%. Trimming pared 3 bases from V and 7 bases from J, leaving 16 bases between. The germline V gene encodes CDR1 MNHEY and CDR2 SMNVEV (reference sequence). CDR3 length: 15 amino acids. Treatment was busulfan-fludarabine conditioning, a marrow graft, and cyclophosphamide on days +3 and +4. The TCR was taken from a female patient in her thirties or forties who received an allogeneic stem cell transplant from a related donor, was CMV-positive, and had no GVHD. A share of the T cells may be of graft donor origin. J is TRBJ1-5 and V is TRBV27, with D uncertain. This material consisted of PBMCs, taken after allogeneic stem cell transplant with posttransplant cyclophosphamide. The CDR3 loop reads CASSFGSGGAQPQHF. CDR3 DNA: TGTGCCAGCAGTTTTGGATCTGGCGGAGCCCAGCCCCAGCATTTT.